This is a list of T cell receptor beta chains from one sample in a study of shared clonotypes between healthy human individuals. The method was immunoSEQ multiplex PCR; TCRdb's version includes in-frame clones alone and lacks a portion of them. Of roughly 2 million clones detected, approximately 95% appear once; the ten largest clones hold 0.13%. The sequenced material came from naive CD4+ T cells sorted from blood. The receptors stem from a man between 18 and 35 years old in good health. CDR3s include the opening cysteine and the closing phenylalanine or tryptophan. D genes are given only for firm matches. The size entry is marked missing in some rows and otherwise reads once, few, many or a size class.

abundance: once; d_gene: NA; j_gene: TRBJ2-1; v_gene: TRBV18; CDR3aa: CASSLLGSSSSYNEQFF; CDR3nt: TGTGCCAGCTCACTCCTGGGGAGTTCAAGCTCCTACAATGAGCAGTTCTTC
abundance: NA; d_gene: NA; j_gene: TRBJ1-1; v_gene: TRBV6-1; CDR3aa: CASSEEGVITEAFF; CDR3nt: TGTGCCAGCAGTGAAGAGGGGGTGATCACTGAAGCTTTCTTT
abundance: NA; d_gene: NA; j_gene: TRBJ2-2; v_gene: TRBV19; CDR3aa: CASSTGDSDTGELFF; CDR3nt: TGTGCCAGTAGTACGGGAGACTCTGACACCGGGGAGCTGTTTTTT
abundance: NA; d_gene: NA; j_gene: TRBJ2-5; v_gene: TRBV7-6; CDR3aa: CASSLAPKAETQYF; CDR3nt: TGTGCCAGCAGCTTAGCTCCCAAGGCAGAGACCCAGTACTTC
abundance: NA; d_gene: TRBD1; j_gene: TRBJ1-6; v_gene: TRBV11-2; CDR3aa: CASSLAGTGGGSPLHF; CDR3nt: TGTGCCAGCAGCTTAGCAGGGACAGGGGGCGGTTCACCCCTCCACTTT
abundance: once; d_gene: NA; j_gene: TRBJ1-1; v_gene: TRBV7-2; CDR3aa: CASSLGGRANTEAFF; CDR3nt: TGTGCCAGCAGCTTGGGTGGCAGGGCGAACACTGAAGCTTTCTTT
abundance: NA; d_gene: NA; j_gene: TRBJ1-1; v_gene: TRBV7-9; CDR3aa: CASSLGGHREAFF; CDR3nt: TGTGCCAGCAGCTTAGGGGGGCACAGGGAAGCTTTCTTT
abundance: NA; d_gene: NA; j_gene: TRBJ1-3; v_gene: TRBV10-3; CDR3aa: CATADNRNTIYF; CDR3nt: TGTGCCACCGCGGACAATAGAAACACCATATATTTT
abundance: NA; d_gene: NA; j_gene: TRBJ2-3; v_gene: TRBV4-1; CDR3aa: CASSQELYTDTQYF; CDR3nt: TGCGCCAGCAGCCAAGAATTGTACACAGATACGCAGTATTTT
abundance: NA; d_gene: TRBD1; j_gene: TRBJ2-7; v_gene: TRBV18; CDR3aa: CASSPWDRGAYEQYF; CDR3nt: TGTGCCAGCTCACCATGGGACAGGGGGGCTTACGAGCAGTACTTC
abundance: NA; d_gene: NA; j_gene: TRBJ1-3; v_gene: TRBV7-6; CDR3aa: CASSLAGTNTIYF; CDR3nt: TGTGCCAGCAGCTTAGCAGGGACGAACACCATATATTTT
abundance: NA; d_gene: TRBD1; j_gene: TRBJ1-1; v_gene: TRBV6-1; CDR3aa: CASSGYRGTSGTEAFF; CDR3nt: TGTGCCAGCAGTGGTTACAGGGGGACCTCGGGCACTGAAGCTTTCTTT
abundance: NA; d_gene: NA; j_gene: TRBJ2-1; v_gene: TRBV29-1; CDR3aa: CSVAPYNEQFF; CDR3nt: TGCAGCGTTGCTCCTTATAATGAGCAGTTCTTC
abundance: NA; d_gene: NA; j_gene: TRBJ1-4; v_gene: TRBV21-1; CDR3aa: CASMGGYGTNEKLFF; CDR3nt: TGTGCCAGCATGGGGGGTTATGGGACTAATGAAAAACTGTTTTTT
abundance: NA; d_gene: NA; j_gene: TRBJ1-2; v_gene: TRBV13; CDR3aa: CASSWAPQGNYGYTF; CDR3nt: TGTGCCAGCAGCTGGGCCCCACAGGGAAACTATGGCTACACCTTC
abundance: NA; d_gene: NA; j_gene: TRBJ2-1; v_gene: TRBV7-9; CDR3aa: CASSFIYNEQFF; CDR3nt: TGTGCCAGCAGCTTTATTTACAATGAGCAGTTCTTC
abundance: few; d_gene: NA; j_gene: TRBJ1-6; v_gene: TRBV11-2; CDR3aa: CASSAALNSPLHF; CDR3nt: TGTGCCAGCAGCGCAGCATTGAATTCACCCCTCCACTTT
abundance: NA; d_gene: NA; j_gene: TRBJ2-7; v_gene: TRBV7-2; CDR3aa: CASSPMDGSYEQYF; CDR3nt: TGTGCCAGCAGCCCGATGGACGGTTCCTACGAGCAGTACTTC
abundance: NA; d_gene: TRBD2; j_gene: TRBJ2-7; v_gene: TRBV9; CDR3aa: CASSVDGRAGEQYF; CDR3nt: TGTGCCAGCAGCGTAGACGGGAGGGCCGGGGAGCAGTACTTC
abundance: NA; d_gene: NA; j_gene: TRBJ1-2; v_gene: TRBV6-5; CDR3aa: CASSAPMLRGYTF; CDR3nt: TGTGCCAGCAGTGCCCCGATGTTACGGGGCTACACCTTC
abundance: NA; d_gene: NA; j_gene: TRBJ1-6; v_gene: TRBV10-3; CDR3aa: CAISESAGDNSPLHF; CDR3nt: TGTGCCATCAGTGAGTCGGCAGGGGATAATTCACCCCTCCACTTT
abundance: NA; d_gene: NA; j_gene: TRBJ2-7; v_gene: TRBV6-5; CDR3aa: CASRGRSGGSYEQYF; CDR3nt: TGTGCCAGCAGGGGGAGGAGTGGCGGATCCTACGAGCAGTACTTC
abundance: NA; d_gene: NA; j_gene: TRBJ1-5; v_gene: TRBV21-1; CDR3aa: CASSLPGDQPQHF; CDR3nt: TGTGCCAGCAGCCTCCCGGGGGATCAGCCCCAGCATTTT
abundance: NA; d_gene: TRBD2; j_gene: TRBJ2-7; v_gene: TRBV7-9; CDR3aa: CASSPRGGDDEQYF; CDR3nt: TGTGCCAGCAGCCCCCGCGGGGGGGACGACGAGCAGTACTTC
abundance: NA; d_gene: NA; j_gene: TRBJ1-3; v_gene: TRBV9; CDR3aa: CASSVGQGESGNTIYF; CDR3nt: TGTGCCAGCAGCGTGGGGCAAGGGGAGTCTGGAAACACCATATATTTT
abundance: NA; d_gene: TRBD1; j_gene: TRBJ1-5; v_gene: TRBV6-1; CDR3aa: CASSEGTGGVHQPQHF; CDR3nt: TGTGCCAGCAGTGAAGGGACAGGGGGTGTCCATCAGCCCCAGCATTTT
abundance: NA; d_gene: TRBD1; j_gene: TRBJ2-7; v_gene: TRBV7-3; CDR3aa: CASSTRTGSEQYF; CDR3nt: TGTGCCAGCAGCACAAGGACAGGGTCCGAGCAGTACTTC
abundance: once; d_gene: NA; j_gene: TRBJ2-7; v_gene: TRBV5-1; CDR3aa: CASSLDNDYEQYF; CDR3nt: TGCGCCAGCAGCTTGGATAACGACTACGAGCAGTACTTC
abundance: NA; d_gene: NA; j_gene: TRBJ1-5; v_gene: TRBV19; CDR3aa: CASSMGQVNQPQHF; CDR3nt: TGTGCCAGTAGTATGGGGCAGGTTAATCAGCCCCAGCATTTT
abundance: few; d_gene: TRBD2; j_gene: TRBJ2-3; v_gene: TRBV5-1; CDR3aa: CASSSGLAGGTDTQYF; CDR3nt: TGCGCCAGCAGCTCGGGACTAGCGGGGGGCACAGATACGCAGTATTTT
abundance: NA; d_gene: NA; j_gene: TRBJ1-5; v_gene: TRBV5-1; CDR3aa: CASSPESRDQPQHF; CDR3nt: TGCGCCAGCAGCCCGGAGAGTAGGGATCAGCCCCAGCATTTT
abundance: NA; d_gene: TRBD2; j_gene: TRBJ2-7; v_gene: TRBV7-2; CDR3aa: CASSPTSGLSSYEQYF; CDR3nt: TGTGCCAGCAGCCCGACTAGCGGACTGAGCTCCTACGAGCAGTACTTC
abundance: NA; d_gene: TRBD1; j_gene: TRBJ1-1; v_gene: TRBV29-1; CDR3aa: CGSKAGGTEAFF; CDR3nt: TGCGGGTCTAAGGCAGGGGGGACTGAAGCTTTCTTT
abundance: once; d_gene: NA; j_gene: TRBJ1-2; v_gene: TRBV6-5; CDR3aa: CASSYTGYYGYTF; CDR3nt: TGTGCCAGCAGTTATACAGGGTACTATGGCTACACCTTC
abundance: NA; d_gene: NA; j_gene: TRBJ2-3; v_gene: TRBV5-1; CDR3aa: CATAGTSADTQYF; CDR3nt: TGCGCCACCGCGGGTACATCGGCAGATACGCAGTATTTT
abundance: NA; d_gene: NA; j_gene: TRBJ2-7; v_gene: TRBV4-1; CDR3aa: CASSQAGLPPYEQYF; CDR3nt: TGCGCCAGCAGCCAAGCGGGACTCCCGCCTTACGAGCAGTACTTC
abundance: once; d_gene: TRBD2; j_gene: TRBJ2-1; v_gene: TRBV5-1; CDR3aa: CASSSLAGASYNEQFF; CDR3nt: TGCGCCAGCAGCTCCTTAGCGGGGGCATCCTACAATGAGCAGTTCTTC
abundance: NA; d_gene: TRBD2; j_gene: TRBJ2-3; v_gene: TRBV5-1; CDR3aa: CASSPGGFGTDTQYF; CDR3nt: TGCGCCAGCAGCCCCGGGGGGTTCGGTACAGATACGCAGTATTTT
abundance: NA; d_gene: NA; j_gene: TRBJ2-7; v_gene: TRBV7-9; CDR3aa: CASSYGQSYEQYF; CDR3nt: TGTGCCAGCAGCTATGGACAGAGCTACGAGCAGTACTTC
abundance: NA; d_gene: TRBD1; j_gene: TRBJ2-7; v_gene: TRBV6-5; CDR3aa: CASSYSAQGVEQYF; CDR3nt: TGTGCCAGCAGTTACTCGGCCCAGGGGGTCGAGCAGTACTTC
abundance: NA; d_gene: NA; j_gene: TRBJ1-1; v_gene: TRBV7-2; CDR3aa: CASSLRRENTEAFF; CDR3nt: TGTGCCAGCAGTCTTCGCCGGGAGAACACTGAAGCTTTCTTT
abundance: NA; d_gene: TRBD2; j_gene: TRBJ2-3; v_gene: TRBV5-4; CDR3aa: CASAGSGAGGPRADTQYF; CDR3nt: TGTGCCAGCGCCGGATCGGGTGCGGGAGGGCCTCGGGCAGATACGCAGTATTTT
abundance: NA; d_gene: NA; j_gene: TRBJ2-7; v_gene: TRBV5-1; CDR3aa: CASSWSGERASHEQYF; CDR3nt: TGCGCCAGCAGCTGGTCGGGAGAGCGGGCATCGCACGAGCAGTACTTC
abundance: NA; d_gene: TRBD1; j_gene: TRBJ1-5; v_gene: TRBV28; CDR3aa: CASSPVDRGNQPQHF; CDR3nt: TGTGCCAGCAGTCCCGTGGACAGGGGCAATCAGCCCCAGCATTTT
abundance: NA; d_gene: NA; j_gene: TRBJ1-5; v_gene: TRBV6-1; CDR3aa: CASSEGWGSSQPQHF; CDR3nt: TGTGCCAGCAGTGAAGGCTGGGGGTCCAGTCAGCCCCAGCATTTT
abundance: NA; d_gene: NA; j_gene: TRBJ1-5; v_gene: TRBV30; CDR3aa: CAWSTVYNQPQHF; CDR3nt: TGTGCCTGGAGTACGGTTTACAATCAGCCCCAGCATTTT
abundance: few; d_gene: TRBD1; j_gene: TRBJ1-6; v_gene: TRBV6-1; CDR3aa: CASSVGTGNSPLHF; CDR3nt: TGTGCCAGCAGTGTGGGGACAGGAAATTCACCCCTCCACTTT
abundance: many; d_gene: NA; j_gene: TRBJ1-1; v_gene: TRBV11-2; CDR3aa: CASSPSRTEAFF; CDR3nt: TGTGCCAGCAGCCCGTCCAGGACTGAAGCTTTCTTT
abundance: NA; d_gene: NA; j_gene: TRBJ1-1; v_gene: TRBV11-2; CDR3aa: CASSLTQSTEAFF; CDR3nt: TGTGCCAGCAGCTTGACACAGAGCACTGAAGCTTTCTTT
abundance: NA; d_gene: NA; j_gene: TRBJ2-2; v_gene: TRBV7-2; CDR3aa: CASTQSGGNTGELFF; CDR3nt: TGTGCCAGCACCCAGTCCGGGGGGAACACCGGGGAGCTGTTTTTT
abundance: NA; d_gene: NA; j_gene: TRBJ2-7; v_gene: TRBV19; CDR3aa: CASSIGRPGEQYF; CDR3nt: TGTGCCAGTAGTATCGGTCGACCAGGGGAGCAGTACTTC
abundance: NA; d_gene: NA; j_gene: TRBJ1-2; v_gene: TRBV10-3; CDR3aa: CAISRDGYGYTF; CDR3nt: TGTGCCATCAGCCGGGACGGGTATGGCTACACCTTC
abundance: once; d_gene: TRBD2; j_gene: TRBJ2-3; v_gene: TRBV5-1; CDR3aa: CASSLVLAGGLPDTQYF; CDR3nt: TGCGCCAGCAGCTTGGTTTTAGCGGGAGGGCTCCCAGATACGCAGTATTTT
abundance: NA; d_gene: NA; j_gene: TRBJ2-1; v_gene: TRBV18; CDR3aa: CASSLLGMGPYNEQFF; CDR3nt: TGTGCCAGCTCACTCCTAGGGATGGGGCCCTACAATGAGCAGTTCTTC
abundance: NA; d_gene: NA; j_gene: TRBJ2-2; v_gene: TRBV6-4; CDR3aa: CASSPQVGNTGELFF; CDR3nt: TGTGCCAGCAGCCCTCAGGTTGGCAACACCGGGGAGCTGTTTTTT